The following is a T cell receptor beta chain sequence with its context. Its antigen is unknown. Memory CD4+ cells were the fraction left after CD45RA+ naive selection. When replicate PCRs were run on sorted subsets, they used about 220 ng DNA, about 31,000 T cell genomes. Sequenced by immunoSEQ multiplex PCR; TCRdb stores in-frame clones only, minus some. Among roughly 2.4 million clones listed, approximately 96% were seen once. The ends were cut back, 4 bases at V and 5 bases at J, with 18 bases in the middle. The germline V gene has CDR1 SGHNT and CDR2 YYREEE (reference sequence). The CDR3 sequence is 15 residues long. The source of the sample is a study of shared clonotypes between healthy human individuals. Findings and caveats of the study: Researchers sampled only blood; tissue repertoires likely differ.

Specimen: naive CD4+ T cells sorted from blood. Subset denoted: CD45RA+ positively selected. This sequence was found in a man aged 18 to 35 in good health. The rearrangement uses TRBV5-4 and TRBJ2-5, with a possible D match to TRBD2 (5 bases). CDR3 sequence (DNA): TGTGCCAGCAGCATTCTACAGCGGCCTGGGGAGACCCAGTACTTC. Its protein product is CASSILQRPGETQYF.